The 5 T cell receptor beta chains in this list originate from one sample, sequenced in a study of T cells in Graves' hyperthyroidism and ophthalmopathy. RNA transcripts yielded amplified TCR beta CDR3 regions. With the HTBI primer set, the TCR CDR3 went through a first round of RT-PCR. TCRdb analysed the multiplex PCR reads with MiXCR anew, one entry per CDR3 protein. The sample consists of a few hundred thousand distinct CDR3 sequences, more than 15% of them appearing once. What was sequenced was blood. Receptors originate from a woman aged 25 to 39 with Graves' hyperthyroidism.

This clonotype has a handful of counts. V is TRBV14 and J is TRBJ2-1, with 8 bases that match TRBD2. From germline, CDR1 is SGHDN and CDR2 FVKESK. Trimming removed 1 base from V and 1 base from J; junction bases left unmatched: 3. The CDR3 sequence is 16 residues long. The CDR3 DNA follows: TGTGCCAGCAGCCAAGTAAGCGGGAGTTCCTACAATGAGCAGTTCTTC. This sequence encodes CASSQVSGSSYNEQFF.

At least ten counts were recorded for this clonotype. The chain couples TRBV11-1 to TRBJ1-1; D remains ambiguous. V lost 5 bases and J lost 5, with 18 bases in between. Germline CDR1 reads SGHAT; CDR2 reads FQDESV (reference sequence). The CDR3 contains 15 residues. The CDR3 DNA is TGTGCCAGCAGCCCAAAGGTCCCGGCCGATACTGAAGCTTTCTTT. It encodes CASSPKVPADTEAFF. Looking up the rest from reference TRBV11-1 and TRBJ1-1 gives the full variable domain: EAEVAQSPRYKITEKSQAVAFWCDPISGHATLYWYRQILGQGPELLVQFQDESVVDDSQLPKDRFSAERLKGVDSTLKIQPAELGDSAMYLCASSPKVPADTEAFFGQGTRLTVV.

This clonotype showed up many times. The V and J genes are TRBV20-1 and TRBJ2-7, with TRBD2 identical over 10 bases. The length of the CDR3 is 15 residues. Germline lookup yields CDR1 DFQATT and CDR2 SNEGSKA (reference sequence). V was clipped by 0 bases and J by 7 bases; unmatched bases: 9. CDR3 bases: TGCAGTGCTAGAGATTCGCTAGCGGGAGTGGGGGAGCAGTACTTC. Translation gives CSARDSLAGVGEQYF.

This clonotype showed up many times. The chain employs TRBV20-1 and TRBJ1-2; D unclear. Per the germline V gene, CDR1 is DFQATT and CDR2 is SNEGSKA (reference sequence). This CDR3 contains 13 residues. V was pared by 0 bases and J by 6 bases, with 11 bases between. The CDR3 coding sequence is TGCAGTGCTAGAGATCAGGATCAGGATGGCTACACCTTC. Encoded protein: CSARDQDQDGYTF.

This clonotype was found once. The rearrangement joins TRBV29-1 to TRBJ1-2; 7 bases fit TRBD1. CDR1 and CDR2 (germline): SQVTM, ANQGSEA. The CDR3 length is 14 residues. Trimming removed 2 bases from V and 1 base from J; junction bases left unmatched: 4. CDR3 loop: CSVELGQSNYGYTF. The CDR3 region has the DNA TGCAGCGTTGAATTGGGACAGAGTAACTATGGCTACACCTTC.